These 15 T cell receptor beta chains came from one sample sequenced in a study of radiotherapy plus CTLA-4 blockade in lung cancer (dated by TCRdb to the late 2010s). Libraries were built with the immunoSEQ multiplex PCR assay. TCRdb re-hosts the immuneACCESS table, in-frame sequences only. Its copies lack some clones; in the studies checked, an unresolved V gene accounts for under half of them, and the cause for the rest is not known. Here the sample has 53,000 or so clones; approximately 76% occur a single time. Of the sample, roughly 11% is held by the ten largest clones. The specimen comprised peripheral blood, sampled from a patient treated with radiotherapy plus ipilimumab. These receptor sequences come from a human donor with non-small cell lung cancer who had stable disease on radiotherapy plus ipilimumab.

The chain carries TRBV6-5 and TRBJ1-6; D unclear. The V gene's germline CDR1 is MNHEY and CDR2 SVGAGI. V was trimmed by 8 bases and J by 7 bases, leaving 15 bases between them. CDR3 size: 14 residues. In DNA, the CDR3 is TGTGCCAGCTCCGAACAGAAGGGCAATTCACCCCTCCACTTT. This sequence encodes CASSEQKGNSPLHF.

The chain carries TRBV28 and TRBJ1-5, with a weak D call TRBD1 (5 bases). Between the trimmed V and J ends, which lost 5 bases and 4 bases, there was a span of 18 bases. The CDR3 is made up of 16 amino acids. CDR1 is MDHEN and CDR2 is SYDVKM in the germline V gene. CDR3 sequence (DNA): TGTGCCAGCAGTCCTCTAGGTGGAGGGGATAATCAGCCCCAGCATTTT. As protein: CASSPLGGGDNQPQHF.

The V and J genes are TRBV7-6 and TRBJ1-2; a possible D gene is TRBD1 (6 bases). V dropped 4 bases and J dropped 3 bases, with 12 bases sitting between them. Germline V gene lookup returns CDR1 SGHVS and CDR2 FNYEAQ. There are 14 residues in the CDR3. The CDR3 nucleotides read TGTGCCAGCAGCTCCACAGGGTTTCACTATGGCTACACCTTC. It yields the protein CASSSTGFHYGYTF.

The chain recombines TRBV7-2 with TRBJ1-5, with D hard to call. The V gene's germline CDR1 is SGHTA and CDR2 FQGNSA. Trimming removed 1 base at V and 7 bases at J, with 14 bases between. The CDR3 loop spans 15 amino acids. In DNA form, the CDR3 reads TGTGCCAGCAGCTTAGAAGTCCGGGTGGAGCAGCCCCAGCATTTT. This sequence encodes CASSLEVRVEQPQHF.

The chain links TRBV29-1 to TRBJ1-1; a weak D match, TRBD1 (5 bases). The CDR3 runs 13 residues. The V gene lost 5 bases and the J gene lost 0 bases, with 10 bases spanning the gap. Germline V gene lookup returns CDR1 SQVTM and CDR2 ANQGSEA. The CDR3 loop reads CSVLDSMNTEAFF. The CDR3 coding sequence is TGCAGCGTTCTCGACAGCATGAACACTGAAGCTTTCTTT.

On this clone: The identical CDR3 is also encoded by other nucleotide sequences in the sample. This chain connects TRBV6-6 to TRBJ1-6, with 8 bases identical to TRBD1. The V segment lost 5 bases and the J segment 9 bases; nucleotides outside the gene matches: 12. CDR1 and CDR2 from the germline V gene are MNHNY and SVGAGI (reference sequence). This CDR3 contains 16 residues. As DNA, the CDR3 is TGTGCCAGCAGTCGCGGACAGGGAGCTTTCTCTTCACCCCTCCACTTT. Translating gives CASSRGQGAFSSPLHF.

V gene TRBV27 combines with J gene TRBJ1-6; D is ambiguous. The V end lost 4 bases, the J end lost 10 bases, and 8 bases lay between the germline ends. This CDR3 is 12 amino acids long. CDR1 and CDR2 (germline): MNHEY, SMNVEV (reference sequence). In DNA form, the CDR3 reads TGTGCCAGCAGTTCTTTCGGATCACCCCTCCACTTT. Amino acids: CASSSFGSPLHF.

The CDR3: CASSLGYGHYNEQFF. CDR3 nucleotide sequence: TGTGCCAGCAGCTTAGGTTACGGCCACTACAATGAGCAGTTCTTC. The J gene is TRBJ2-1, the V gene TRBV7-9; no firm D call. V shed 1 base and J shed 3 bases, with 10 bases lying between them. CDR1 is SEHNR, CDR2 FQNEAQ, per germline (reference sequence). The CDR3 loop spans 15 amino acids. Drawing the rest from reference TRBV7-9 and TRBJ2-1, the complete variable domain is DTGVSQNPRHKITKRGQNVTFRCDPISEHNRLYWYRQTLGQGPEFLTYFQNEAQLEKSRLLSDRFSAERPKGSFSTLEIQRTEQGDSAMYLCASSLGYGHYNEQFFGPGTRLTVL.

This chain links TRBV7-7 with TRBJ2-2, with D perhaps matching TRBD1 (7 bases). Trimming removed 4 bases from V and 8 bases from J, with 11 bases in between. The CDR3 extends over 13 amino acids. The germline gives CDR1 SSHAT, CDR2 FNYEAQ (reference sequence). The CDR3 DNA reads TGTGCCAGCAGCTCGACAGGGACTGGGGAGCTGTTTTTT. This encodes CASSSTGTGELFF.

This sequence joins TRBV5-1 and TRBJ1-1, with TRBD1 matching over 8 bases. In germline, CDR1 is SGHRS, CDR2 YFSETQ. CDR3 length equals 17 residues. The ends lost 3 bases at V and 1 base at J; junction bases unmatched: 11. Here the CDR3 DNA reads TGCGCCAGCAGCTGGACCGGGACAGGAGGAGGGAACACTGAAGCTTTCTTT. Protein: CASSWTGTGGGNTEAFF. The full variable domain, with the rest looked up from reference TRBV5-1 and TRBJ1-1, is KAGVTQTPRYLIKTRGQQVTLSCSPISGHRSVSWYQQTPGQGLQFLFEYFSETQRNKGNFPGRFSGRQFSNSRSEMNVSTLELGDSALYLCASSWTGTGGGNTEAFFGQGTRLTVV.

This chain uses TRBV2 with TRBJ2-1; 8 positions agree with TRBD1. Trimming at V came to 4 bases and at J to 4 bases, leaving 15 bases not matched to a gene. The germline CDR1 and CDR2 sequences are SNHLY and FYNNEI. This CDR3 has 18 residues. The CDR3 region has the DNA TGTGCCAGCAGTGGACGACAGGGGCGGACCACTCGATACAATGAGCAGTTCTTC. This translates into CASSGRQGRTTRYNEQFF.

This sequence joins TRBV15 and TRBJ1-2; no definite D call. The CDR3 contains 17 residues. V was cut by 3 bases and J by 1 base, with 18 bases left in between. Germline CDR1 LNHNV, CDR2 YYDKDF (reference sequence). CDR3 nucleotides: TGTGCCACCAGCAGTGAATCTCTCGTGGACTTTAACTATGGCTACACCTTC. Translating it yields CATSSESLVDFNYGYTF.

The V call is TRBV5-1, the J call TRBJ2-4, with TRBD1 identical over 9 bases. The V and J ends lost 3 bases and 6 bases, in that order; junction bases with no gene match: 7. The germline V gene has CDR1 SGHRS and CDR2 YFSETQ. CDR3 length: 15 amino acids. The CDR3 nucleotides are TGCGCCAGCAGCTGGGGGGACAGGGTGGTAAACATTCAGTACTTC. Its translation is CASSWGDRVVNIQYF.

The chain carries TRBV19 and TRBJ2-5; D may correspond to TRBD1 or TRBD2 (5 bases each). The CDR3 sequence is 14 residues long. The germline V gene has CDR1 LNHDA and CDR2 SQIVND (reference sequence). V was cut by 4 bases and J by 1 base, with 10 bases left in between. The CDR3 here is CASSSRDRQETQYF. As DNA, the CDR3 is TGTGCCAGTAGTAGCCGGGACCGCCAAGAGACCCAGTACTTC.

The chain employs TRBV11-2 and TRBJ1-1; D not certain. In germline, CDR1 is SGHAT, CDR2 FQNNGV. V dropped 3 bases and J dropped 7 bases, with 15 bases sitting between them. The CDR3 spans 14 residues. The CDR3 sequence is CASSFAGFRREAFF. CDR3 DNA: TGTGCCAGCAGCTTCGCTGGGTTCCGACGTGAAGCTTTCTTT.